This TCR beta chain was retrieved from a study of identical twins. Study-wide results and caveats: Excess sharing between twins was weaker in beta out-of-frame sequences. The analysis was cross-sectional rather than longitudinal within donors.

CDR1 is SGHAT and CDR2 is FQNNGV in the germline V gene. This CDR3 region has 11 residues. V was pared by 5 bases and J by 5 bases, with 6 bases between. This clonotype was seen a handful of times. The antigen remains unidentified. TCRdb recomputed calls from the 5' RACE reads with MiXCR, one row per CDR3 protein. The sample consists of about 280,000 distinct CDR3 sequences, roughly 8.6% of them appearing once. The same sample was also used in a study of yellow fever vaccine responses in identical twins.

The chain couples TRBV11-2 to TRBJ2-5; D remains unclear. The receptor's source is a woman under 30 in good health. The sequencing input was memory (CD45RO+) T cells sorted from blood. In DNA, the CDR3 is TGTGCCAGCAGCCGCTCGGAGACCCAGTACTTC. Amino acids: CASSRSETQYF.